The T cell receptor beta chain described here comes from a study of CD8 T cells in ankylosing spondylitis. Molecular-barcoded quantitative 5'-RACE produced these TCR beta libraries. From the 5' RACE reads, TCRdb called clonotypes with MiXCR, one entry per CDR3 protein. Of 350,000 to 450,000 distinct CDR3 sequences listed, 20% to 25% are singletons. To note about this clonotype: The antigen is not known.

The germline V gene encodes CDR1 SGHRS and CDR2 YFSETQ. This CDR3 is built from 13 residues. V lost 5 bases to trimming and J lost 3 bases, with 11 bases between them. Study-level results: Blood from ankylosing spondylitis patients appeared to carry a characteristic roughly 8-variant TCR beta motif. Existing reports had already noted some motif variants in reactive arthritis synovial fluid and blood.

Material for sequencing was blood, either unsorted or a sorted T cell fraction (not recorded which). This chain joins TRBV5-1 and TRBJ2-5; no clear D. The origin of this receptor is a male donor with ankylosing spondylitis or in good health (not recorded which). CDR3 nucleotides: TGCGCCAGCAGTCCTGTCCACGAAGAGACCCAGTACTTC. Translating it yields CASSPVHEETQYF.